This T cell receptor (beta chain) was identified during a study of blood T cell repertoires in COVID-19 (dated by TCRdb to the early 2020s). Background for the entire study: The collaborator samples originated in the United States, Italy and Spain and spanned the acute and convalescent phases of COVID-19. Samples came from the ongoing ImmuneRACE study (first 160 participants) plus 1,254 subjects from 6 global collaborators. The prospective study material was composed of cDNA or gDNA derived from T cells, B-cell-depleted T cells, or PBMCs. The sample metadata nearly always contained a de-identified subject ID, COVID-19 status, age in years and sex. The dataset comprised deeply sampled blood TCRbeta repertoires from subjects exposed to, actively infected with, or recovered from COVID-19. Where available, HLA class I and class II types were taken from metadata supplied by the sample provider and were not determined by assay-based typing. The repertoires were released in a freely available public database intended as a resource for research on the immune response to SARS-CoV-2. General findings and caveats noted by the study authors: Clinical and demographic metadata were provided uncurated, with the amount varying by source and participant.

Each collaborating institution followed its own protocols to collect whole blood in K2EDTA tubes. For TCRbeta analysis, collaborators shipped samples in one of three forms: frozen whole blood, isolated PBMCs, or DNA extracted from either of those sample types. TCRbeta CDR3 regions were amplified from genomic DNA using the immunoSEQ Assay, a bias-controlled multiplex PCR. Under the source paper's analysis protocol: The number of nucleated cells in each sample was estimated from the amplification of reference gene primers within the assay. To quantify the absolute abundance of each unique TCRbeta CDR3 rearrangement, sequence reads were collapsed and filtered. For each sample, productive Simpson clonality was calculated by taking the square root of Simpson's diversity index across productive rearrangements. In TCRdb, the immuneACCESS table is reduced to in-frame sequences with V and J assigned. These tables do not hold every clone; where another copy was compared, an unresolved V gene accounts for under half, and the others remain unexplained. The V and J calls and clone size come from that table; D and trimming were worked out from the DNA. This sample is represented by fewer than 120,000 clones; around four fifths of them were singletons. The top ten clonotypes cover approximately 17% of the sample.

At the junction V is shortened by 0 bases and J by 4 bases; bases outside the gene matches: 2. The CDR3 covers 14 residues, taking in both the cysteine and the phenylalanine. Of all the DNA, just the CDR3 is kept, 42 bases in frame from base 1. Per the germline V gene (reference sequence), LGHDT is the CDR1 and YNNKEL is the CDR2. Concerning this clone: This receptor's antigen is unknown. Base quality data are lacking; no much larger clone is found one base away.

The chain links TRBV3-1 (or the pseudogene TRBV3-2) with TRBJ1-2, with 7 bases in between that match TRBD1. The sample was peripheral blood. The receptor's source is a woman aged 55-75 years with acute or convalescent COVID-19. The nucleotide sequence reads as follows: TGTGCCAGCAGCCAAGATCGGGACAGCTATGGCTACACCTTC. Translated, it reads CASSQDRDSYGYTF.